What follows is one T cell receptor (beta chain) and its context. A single count supports this clone. Its cognate antigen has yet to be identified. No much larger clone is present one base from it, and per-base qualities are unavailable. This entry belongs to a study of T cell changes during pregnancy in multiple sclerosis (dated 2019 in TCRdb). About the full investigation: Changes in the T cell repertoire over the course of pregnancy were examined in this study in women with multiple sclerosis.

The CDR3 spans 12 residues, from the cysteine through the phenylalanine. Kept here is only the CDR3 DNA, which spans 36 bases and is read in frame from base 1. In the germline V gene (reference sequence), CDR1 corresponds to SEHNR and CDR2 to FQNEAQ. V is pared back by 2 bases and J by 6 bases, with 4 bases lying between the germline termini. The library was made by the immunoSEQ multiplex PCR assay. TCRdb obtained this table from immuneACCESS and retained in-frame rearrangements with V and J assigned. These tables miss some clones; where compared with another copy, unresolved V genes account for less than half of the shortfall, and the remainder is unexplained. This sample lists some 40,000 clones; 88% were detected once. Approximately 4% of the sample is in the top ten clones.

The rearranged segments are TRBV7-9 and TRBJ2-2, with the D gene not clear enough to name. Sequenced here: CD8+ T cells from peripheral blood mononuclear cells, sampled in the first trimester of pregnancy. The TCR comes from a female donor with multiple sclerosis, enrolled in a pregnancy study. The CDR3 has the sequence CASSLPAGELFF. The DNA reads TGTGCCAGCAGCTTACCGGCCGGGGAGCTGTTTTTT.